This paragraph reports one T cell receptor beta chain. Its antigen is as yet unknown. Unique molecular identifiers featured in each of the TCR beta cDNA libraries. Input of roughly 0.95 to 11 million T cells yielded 450,000 to 550,000 cDNA molecules. Each CDR3 protein gets one entry after TCRdb re-called the PCR reads with MiXCR. The table includes some 890,000 distinct CDR3 sequences, approximately 53% detected once. Per the germline V gene, CDR1 is MGHRA and CDR2 is YSYEKL. The CDR3 is 14 residues long. V lost 0 bases and J lost 2, with 6 bases in between. The sample originates from a study of post-analysis software for immune sequencing data. Study at large: Courses of disease covered relapsing-remitting, secondary progressive and progressive-relapsing multiple sclerosis.

Study conclusions and caveats: In patients, about 5 TRBV segments were more frequent than in controls, with TRBV5-6, TRBV5-1 and TRBV20-1 among them. Comparison with controls showed significantly lower normalized Chao1 diversity in multiple sclerosis patients.

This receptor was taken from a girl aged 5 to 17 with multiple sclerosis. V gene TRBV4-1 combines with J gene TRBJ2-3; D is uncertain. The specimen was blood. Here the CDR3 reads CASSQDPLTDTQYF. CDR3 DNA sequence: TGCGCCAGCAGCCAAGATCCACTCACAGATACGCAGTATTTT.